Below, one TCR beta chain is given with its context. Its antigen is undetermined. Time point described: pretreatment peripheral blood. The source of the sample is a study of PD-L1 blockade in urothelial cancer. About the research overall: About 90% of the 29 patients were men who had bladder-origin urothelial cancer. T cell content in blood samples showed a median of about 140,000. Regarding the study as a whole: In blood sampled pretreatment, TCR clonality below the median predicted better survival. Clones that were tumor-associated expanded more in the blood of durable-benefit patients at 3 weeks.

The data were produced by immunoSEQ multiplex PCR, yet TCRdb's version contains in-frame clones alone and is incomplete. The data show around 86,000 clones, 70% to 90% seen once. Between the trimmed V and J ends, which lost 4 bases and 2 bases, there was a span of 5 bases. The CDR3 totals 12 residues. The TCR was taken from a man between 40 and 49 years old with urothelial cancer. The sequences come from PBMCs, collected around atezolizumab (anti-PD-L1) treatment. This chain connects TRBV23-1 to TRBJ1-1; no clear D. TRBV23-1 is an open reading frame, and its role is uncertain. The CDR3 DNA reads TGCGCCAGCAGTCCCGTAAACACTGAAGCTTTCTTT. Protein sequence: CASSPVNTEAFF.